This T cell receptor (beta chain) emerged from a study of blood T cell repertoires in COVID-19. Overall study: Sites across the United States, Italy and Spain contributed samples from acute and convalescent COVID-19. The cDNA or gDNA used as material had been derived from T cells, B-cell-depleted T cells, or PBMCs.

Germline CDR1 DFQATT, CDR2 SNEGSKA (reference sequence). The CDR3 covers 11 residues. V gave up 3 bases and J gave up 3 bases, with 6 bases separating them. Authors' data handling: Reference gene primer amplification in the assay estimated nucleated cell counts. Clones were read by immunoSEQ multiplex PCR, and TCRdb kept only the in-frame ones, dropping some. D and trimming were read from the DNA, whereas the V and J calls and clone size are those reported in that table. The data contain fewer than 250,000 clones, approximately 84% of them singletons. Sequenced input: peripheral blood. The clonotype was recovered from a woman in her seventies with active or convalescent COVID-19. The chain combines TRBV20-1 with TRBJ2-7; the D gene is possibly TRBD2 (5 bases). The CDR3, as DNA: TGCAGTGCTAGGGGAGACTACGAGCAGTACTTC. It translates to CSARGDYEQYF.